The sequence of this TCR beta chain was determined in a study of spatial heterogeneity in lung cancer (dated 2019 in TCRdb). In the study overall: Samples were obtained from approximately 70 patients with early-stage, untreated non-small cell lung cancer from the lung TRACERx cohort. Follow-up PBMC samples were sequenced whenever available, with a median time to follow-up of approximately 23 months after resection. Beta-chain transcripts were consistently detected in greater numbers than alpha-chain transcripts, which likely reflects a higher abundance of beta-chain transcripts. In the raw uncorrected reads, each unique combination of TCR and UMI appeared more than ten times on average. In non-small cell lung cancer, the study quantitatively compared TCR alpha and beta repertoires across several tumor regions, matched nontumor lung, and blood. The study linked features of the TCR repertoire to counts of nonsynonymous mutations, which were determined by whole-exome sequencing of tumor tissue. At surgery, both alpha and beta chains were TCR-sequenced in around 240 tumor regions, some 64 matched nontumor lung samples and some 60 PBMC samples. General study outcomes and caveats: Additional single-cell paired TCR alpha and beta sequencing was considered necessary to confirm, at a functional level, the hypothesis that regional TCRs recognize regional mutations. Only 14 patients were included in the comparisons of baseline and follow-up blood repertoires. Ubiquitous expanded tumor TCRs were detected in blood more often at tumor resection than at routine follow-up.

The sample's time point label is to be understood as: blood at routine non-recurrence follow-up after resection. Whole RNA extracted from tumor and nontumor lung tissue, or from cryopreserved PBMC samples, was used for TCR sequencing without cell sorting. A patient was chosen for TCR sequencing only when enough RNA was available from at least two tumor regions. This clonotype came up many times. This receptor's antigen is unknown. No base quality values were provided; no much bigger clone lies one nucleotide off. The library was generated by 5' RACE. Instrument used: NextSeq 500. In the TCR library protocol, a unique molecular identifier was attached to each TCR cDNA molecule so that PCR and sequencing errors could be corrected. In the original analysis: TCR identification, UMI-based error correction and CDR3 extraction were all carried out with Decombinator tools. Expanded TCRs were defined as those above a frequency of 2 per 1,000, corresponding to the top 1% of the tumor frequency distribution. Renyi diversity was calculated using the R vegan package after each repertoire was subsampled 100 times to 5,000 TCRs. CDR3 similarity networks were built from amino acid triplet string-kernel similarity, connecting CDR3s with pairwise similarity above 0.82. In TCRdb, the public reads were trimmed at Q25 with fastp and aligned with MiXCR, with productive beta chains retained. Entries are consolidated by CDR3 protein sequence, retaining the most common genes and DNA. TCRdb's processing, not the authors' own work, is the source of the V and J calls. Within this sample are 35,000 to 45,000 distinct CDR3 sequences, with 6% to 9.5% of them counted one time only. Jointly, the top ten make up 9.4% of the sample.

V and J are truncated by 1 base and 9 bases respectively, leaving an intervening sequence of 26 bases. Inclusive of the bounding cysteine and phenylalanine, the CDR3 is 18 residues long. Here the CDR3 DNA is all that survives: 54 bases in frame from base 1. CDR1 and CDR2 are read off the germline V gene as SGHRS and YFSETQ. The source was PBMCs, collected at follow-up. The rearranged chain carries TRBV5-1 and TRBJ2-1; the D region may be TRBD1 or TRBD2, each matching 5 bases equally. The receptor comes from a male donor with early-stage non-small cell lung cancer. The nucleotides are TGCGCCAGCAGCTTGCCACCGGGGAGTCCAACCCGGGGCGCTGAGCAGTTCTTC. It codes for CASSLPPGSPTRGAEQFF. The full variable domain, with segments outside the CDR3 supplied by the reference TRBV5-1 and TRBJ2-1 proteins, appears as KAGVTQTPRYLIKTRGQQVTLSCSPISGHRSVSWYQQTPGQGLQFLFEYFSETQRNKGNFPGRFSGRQFSNSRSEMNVSTLELGDSALYLCASSLPPGSPTRGAEQFFGPGTRLTVL.